The 13 T cell receptor beta chains listed next were all sequenced from one sample in a study of human T cells and chemical hapten exposure. This sample's time point: pre-sensitization, week 0. This sample's treatment: therapeutic diphenylcyclopropenone sensitization with weekly scalp DPC. TCRdb redid the calling of the RACE reads with MiXCR, one entry per CDR3 protein. The table includes nearly 110,000 distinct CDR3 sequences, more than 10% detected once. The material was whole blood, obtained in connection with sensitization to the hapten diphenylcyclopropenone (DPC). These receptors all stem from a woman in her forties or fifties with alopecia areata. Some clones in this sample may be carry-over from other donors' samples.

At least ten counts were recorded for this clonotype. J is TRBJ1-2 and V is TRBV20-1; D gene ambiguous. V lost 0 bases, J lost 6 bases, and 8 bases lay in between. The length of the CDR3 is 12 residues. Germline CDR1 is DFQATT and CDR2 is SNEGSKA (reference sequence). CDR3 sequence (DNA): TGCAGTGCTAGAGATCTAAGGGATGGCTACACCTTC. This encodes CSARDLRDGYTF.

In DNA form, the CDR3 reads TGTGCCAGCAGGATGTATAGCAATCAGCCCCAGCATTTT. Protein: CASRMYSNQPQHF. The chain combines TRBV28 with TRBJ1-5; D gene uncertain. The CDR3 is made up of 13 amino acids. Germline assignment: CDR1 MDHEN and CDR2 SYDVKM. The V end lost 6 bases, the J end lost 0 bases, and 6 bases lay between the germline ends. Filled out from reference TRBV28 and TRBJ1-5, the complete variable domain reads DVKVTQSSRYLVKRTGEKVFLECVQDMDHENMFWYRQDPGLGLRLIYFSYDVKMKEKGDIPEGYSVSREKKERFSLILESASTNQTSMYLCASRMYSNQPQHFGDGTRLSIL.

This clonotype was observed a handful of times. V and J are TRBV29-1 and TRBJ1-4; D remains ambiguous. The CDR3 is made up of 12 amino acids. Germline lookup yields CDR1 SQVTM and CDR2 ANQGSEA. V lost 4 bases and J lost 7, with 10 bases in between. CDR3: CSVGVRGEKLFF. CDR3 coding DNA: TGCAGCGTTGGAGTACGGGGTGAAAAACTGTTTTTT.

This clonotype was detected ten times or more. The chain couples TRBV18 to TRBJ2-7; 8 positions agree with TRBD2. With 3 bases clipped from V and 4 bases from J, the junction kept 17 bases outside the gene matches. This CDR3 region has 18 residues. The germline V gene has CDR1 KGHSH and CDR2 LQKENI. The DNA for the CDR3 is TGTGCCAGCTCACCTCTATCGGACAGTACTAGCGGAGCATACGAGCAGTACTTC. This sequence encodes CASSPLSDSTSGAYEQYF.

This clonotype was counted between two and nine times. This sequence joins TRBV28 and TRBJ2-7; D uncertain. Trimming took 2 bases from V and 2 from J, leaving 10 bases between them. Germline V gene sequence: CDR1 MDHEN, CDR2 SYDVKM. This CDR3 spans 14 amino acids. The DNA for the CDR3 is TGTGCCAGCAGTTTAGTCCCAGCAACCTACGAGCAGTACTTC. Its protein product is CASSLVPATYEQYF.

This clonotype was seen many times. The chain links TRBV20-1 to TRBJ2-2, with D perhaps TRBD1 or TRBD2 (6 bases each). CDR3 size: 15 residues. The germline CDR1 and CDR2 sequences are DFQATT and SNEGSKA (reference sequence). With 6 bases removed from V and 6 bases from J, the gap between germline ends came to 20 bases. The CDR3 here is CSAPQYRDSAGELFF. CDR3 coding DNA: TGCAGTGCCCCCCAGTACAGGGACTCCGCCGGGGAGCTGTTTTTT.

This clonotype was counted a few times. The gene calls are TRBV4-3 and TRBJ2-4; D is ambiguous. The germline V gene encodes CDR1 LGHNA and CDR2 YSLEER. This CDR3 has 17 residues. Deletions cut 0 bases from V and 0 bases from J, with 12 bases between. CDR3 in DNA: TGCGCCAGCAGCCAAGACTATAACCCTTTAGCCAAAAACATTCAGTACTTC. It codes for CASSQDYNPLAKNIQYF.

This clonotype was observed a handful of times. The chain is built from TRBV20-1 and TRBJ1-1, with a tentative D call TRBD1 (5 bases). This CDR3 comprises 11 residues. Trimming pared 2 bases from V and 4 bases from J, leaving 5 bases between. From germline, CDR1 is DFQATT and CDR2 SNEGSKA (reference sequence). CDR3 loop: CSARQGTEAFF. The CDR3 DNA reads TGCAGTGCTAGACAGGGCACTGAAGCTTTCTTT.

At least ten counts were recorded for this clonotype. J is TRBJ2-7 and V is TRBV6-1, with 9 positions matching TRBD2. Germline CDR1 reads MNHNS; CDR2 reads SASEGT. The J segment lost 6 bases and the V segment lost 9 bases, leaving 9 bases of the junction unmatched. This CDR3 spans 13 amino acids. The CDR3 DNA follows: TGTGCCAGTGGGGTCGGACTAGCGAGCGAGCAGTACTTC. Its protein product is CASGVGLASEQYF.

This clonotype turned up a few times. The chain employs TRBV7-2 and TRBJ1-3, with 7 bases matching TRBD1. CDR3 length: 16 amino acids. Germline V lookup: CDR1 SGHTA, CDR2 FQGNSA. With 3 bases clipped from V and 2 bases from J, the junction kept 7 bases outside the gene matches. CDR3 sequence reads: CASSLTGIAAGNTIYF. The CDR3 DNA reads TGTGCCAGCAGCTTGACAGGGATAGCGGCTGGAAACACCATATATTTT.

This clonotype was counted a few times. The chain combines TRBV29-1 with TRBJ1-4; D is unclear. CDR3 length: 14 residues. Trimming left V 4 bases short and J 2 bases short, with 11 bases between. Germline V gene sequence: CDR1 SQVTM, CDR2 ANQGSEA. The CDR3 DNA reads as TGCAGCGTTGGGAGTTATTCGACTAATGAAAAACTGTTTTTT. This encodes CSVGSYSTNEKLFF. The full variable domain, rest sourced from reference TRBV29-1 and TRBJ1-4, is SAVISQKPSRDICQRGTSLTIQCQVDSQVTMMFWYRQQPGQSLTLIATANQGSEATYESGFVIDKFPISRPNLTFSTLTVSNMSPEDSSIYLCSVGSYSTNEKLFFGSGTQLSVL.

This sequence joins TRBV24-1 and TRBJ2-5; 10 bases match TRBD2. Germline assignment: CDR1 KGHDR and CDR2 SFDVKD. The CDR3 totals 15 residues. J was trimmed by 5 bases and V by 3 bases; bases with no gene match: 5. Written as DNA, the CDR3 is TGTGCCACCAGTGATCTAGCGGGAGCCGGGGAGACCCAGTACTTC. The encoded protein is CATSDLAGAGETQYF.

The V gene is TRBV29-1, the J gene TRBJ1-2; the match to TRBD1 covers 10 bases. Germline assignment: CDR1 SQVTM and CDR2 ANQGSEA. J gave up 0 bases and V 7 bases, and 2 bases lay outside the gene matches. CDR3 length equals 13 residues. In DNA, the CDR3 is TGCAGCGCCGGGACAGGGGCTAACTATGGCTACACCTTC. Its protein is CSAGTGANYGYTF.